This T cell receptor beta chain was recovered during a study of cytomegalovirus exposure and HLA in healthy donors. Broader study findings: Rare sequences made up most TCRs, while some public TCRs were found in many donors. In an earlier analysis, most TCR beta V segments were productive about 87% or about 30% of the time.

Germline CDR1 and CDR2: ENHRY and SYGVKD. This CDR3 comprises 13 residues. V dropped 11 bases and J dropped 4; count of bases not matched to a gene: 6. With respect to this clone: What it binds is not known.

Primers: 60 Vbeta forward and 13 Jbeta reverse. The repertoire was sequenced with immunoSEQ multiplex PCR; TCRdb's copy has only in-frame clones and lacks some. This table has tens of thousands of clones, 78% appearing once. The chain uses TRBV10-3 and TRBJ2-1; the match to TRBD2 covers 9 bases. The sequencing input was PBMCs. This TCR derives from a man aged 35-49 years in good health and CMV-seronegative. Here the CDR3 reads CAAGGAEYNEQFF. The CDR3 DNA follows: TGTGCCGCGGGGGGGGCGGAATACAATGAGCAGTTCTTC.